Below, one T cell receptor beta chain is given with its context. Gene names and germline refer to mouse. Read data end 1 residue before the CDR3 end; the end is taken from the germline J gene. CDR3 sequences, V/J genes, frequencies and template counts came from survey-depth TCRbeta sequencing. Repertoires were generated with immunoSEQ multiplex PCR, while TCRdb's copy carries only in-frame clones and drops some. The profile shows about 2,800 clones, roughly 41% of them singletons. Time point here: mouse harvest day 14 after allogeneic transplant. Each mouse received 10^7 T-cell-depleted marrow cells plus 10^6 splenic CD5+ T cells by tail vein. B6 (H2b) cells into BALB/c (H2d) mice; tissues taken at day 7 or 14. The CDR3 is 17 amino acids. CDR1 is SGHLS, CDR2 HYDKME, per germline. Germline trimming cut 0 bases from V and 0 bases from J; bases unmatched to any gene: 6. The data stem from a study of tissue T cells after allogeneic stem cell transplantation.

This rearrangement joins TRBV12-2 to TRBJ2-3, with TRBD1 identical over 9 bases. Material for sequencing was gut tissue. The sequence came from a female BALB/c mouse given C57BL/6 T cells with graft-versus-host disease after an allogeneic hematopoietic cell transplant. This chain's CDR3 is CASSLETGGGSAETLYF. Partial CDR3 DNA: TGTGCCAGCTCTCTCGAGACAGGGGGGGGGAGTGCAGAAACGCTGTAT.